This TCR beta chain appears in the sequencing data of a study of shared clonotypes between healthy human individuals. V lost 4 bases and J lost 5, with 16 bases in between. Germline CDR1 is SGHRS and CDR2 is YFSETQ. The CDR3 consists of 15 residues. This clone was recorded only once. Only in-frame clones appear in the TCRdb table, and some are missing; sequencing was by immunoSEQ multiplex PCR. The repertoire has approximately 1,000,000 clones, about 84% of them found once; the top ten carry more than 0.5%. The rearrangement links TRBV5-1 to TRBJ2-1; possible D gene TRBD1, 6 bases. The source is a man between 18 and 29 years old in good health. Some clones in this sample may be carry-over from other donors' samples. The sample was memory CD4+ T cells from PBMCs. Subset defined: CD45RA-negative fraction. In nucleotides, the CDR3 is TGCGCCAGCAGCCCACGTGGGACAAGAGACAATGAGCAGTTCTTC. Its protein product is CASSPRGTRDNEQFF.